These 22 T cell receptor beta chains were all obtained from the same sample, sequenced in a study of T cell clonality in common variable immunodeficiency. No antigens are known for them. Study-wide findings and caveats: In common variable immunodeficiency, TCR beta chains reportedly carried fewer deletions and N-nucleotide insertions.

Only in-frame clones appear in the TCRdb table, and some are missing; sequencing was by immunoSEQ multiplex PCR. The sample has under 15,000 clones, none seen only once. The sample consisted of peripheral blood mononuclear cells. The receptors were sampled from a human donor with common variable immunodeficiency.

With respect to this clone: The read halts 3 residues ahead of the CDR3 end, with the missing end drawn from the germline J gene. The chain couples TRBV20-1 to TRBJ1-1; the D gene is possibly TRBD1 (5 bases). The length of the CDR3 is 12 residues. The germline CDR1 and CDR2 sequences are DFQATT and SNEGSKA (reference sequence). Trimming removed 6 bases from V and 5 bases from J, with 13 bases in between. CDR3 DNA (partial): TGCAGTGCGGCGGGGTGGGGGACTGAA. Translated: CSAAGWGTE. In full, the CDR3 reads CSAAGWGTEAFF.

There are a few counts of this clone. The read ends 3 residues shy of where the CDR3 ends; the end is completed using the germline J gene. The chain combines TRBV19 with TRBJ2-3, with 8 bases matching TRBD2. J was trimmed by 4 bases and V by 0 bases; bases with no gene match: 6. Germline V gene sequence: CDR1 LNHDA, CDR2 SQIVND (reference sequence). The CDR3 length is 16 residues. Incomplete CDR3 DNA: TGTGCCAGTAGTATAGATCTGTCTAGCGGGCCAGATACG. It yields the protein CASSIDLSSGPDT. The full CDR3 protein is CASSIDLSSGPDTQYF.

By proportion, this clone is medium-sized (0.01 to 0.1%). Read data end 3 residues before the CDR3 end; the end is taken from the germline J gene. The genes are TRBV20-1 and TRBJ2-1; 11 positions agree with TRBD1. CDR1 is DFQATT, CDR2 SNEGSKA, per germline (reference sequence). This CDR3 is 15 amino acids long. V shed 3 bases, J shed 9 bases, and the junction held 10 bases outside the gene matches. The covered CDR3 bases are TGCAGTGCTAGTGCCTTGGACAGGGGGCTGTTTGAG. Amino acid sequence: CSASALDRGLFE. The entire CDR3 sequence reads CSASALDRGLFEQFF.

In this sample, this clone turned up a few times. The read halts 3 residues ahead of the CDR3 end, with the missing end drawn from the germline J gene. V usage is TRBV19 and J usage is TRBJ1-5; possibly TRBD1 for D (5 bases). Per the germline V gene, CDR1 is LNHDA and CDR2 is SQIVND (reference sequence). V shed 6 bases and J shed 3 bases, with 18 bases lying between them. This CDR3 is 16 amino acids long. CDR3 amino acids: CASSPLEGEANQPQHF. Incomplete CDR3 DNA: TGTGCCAGTAGCCCTCTAGAAGGGGAAGCCAATCAGCCC.

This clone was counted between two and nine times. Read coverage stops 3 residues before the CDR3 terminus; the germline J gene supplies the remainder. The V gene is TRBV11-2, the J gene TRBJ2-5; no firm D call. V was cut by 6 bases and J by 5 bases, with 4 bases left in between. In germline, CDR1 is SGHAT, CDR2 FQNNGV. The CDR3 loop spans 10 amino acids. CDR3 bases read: TGTGCCAGCAGAAGGGAGACC. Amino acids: CASRRET. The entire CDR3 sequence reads CASRRETQYF.

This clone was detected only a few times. Incomplete CDR3 DNA: TGTGCCTGGAGTGTACAATGTTTAGAGGGCAAAGAGACC. This codes for CAWSVQCLEGKET. The entire CDR3 protein reads CAWSVQCLEGKETQYF. The chain combines TRBV30 with TRBJ2-5; maybe TRBD2 (5 bases). From the germline J gene comes the end of the CDR3, since the read stops 3 residues before it. The length of the CDR3 is 16 residues. V shed 0 bases and J shed 3 bases, with 17 bases lying between them. The germline V gene has CDR1 GTSNPN and CDR2 SVGIG (reference sequence).

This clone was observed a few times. CDR3 DNA (partial): TGTGCCAGCAGTGAAGCGGGAACAGGGCTCAATCAGCCC. Translated, it gives CASSEAGTGLNQP. In full, the CDR3 reads CASSEAGTGLNQPQHF. V gene TRBV2 combines with J gene TRBJ1-5; D might be TRBD1 (6 bases). The CDR3 end is not reached by the read, which stops 3 residues before it; the germline J gene fills it in. Trimming shortened V by 0 bases and J by 3 bases, and 12 bases separated the two germline ends. CDR3 size: 16 residues. Germline V gene data show CDR1 as SNHLY and CDR2 as FYNNEI.

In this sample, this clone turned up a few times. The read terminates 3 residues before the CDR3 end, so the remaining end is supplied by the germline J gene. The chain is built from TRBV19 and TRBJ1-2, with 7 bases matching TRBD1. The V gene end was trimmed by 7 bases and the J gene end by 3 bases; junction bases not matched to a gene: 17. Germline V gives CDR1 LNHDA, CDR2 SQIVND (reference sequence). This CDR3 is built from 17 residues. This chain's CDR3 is CASTPSFRDRPYYGYTF. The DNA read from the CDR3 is TGTGCCAGTACTCCCTCCTTCCGGGACAGACCTTACTATGGC.

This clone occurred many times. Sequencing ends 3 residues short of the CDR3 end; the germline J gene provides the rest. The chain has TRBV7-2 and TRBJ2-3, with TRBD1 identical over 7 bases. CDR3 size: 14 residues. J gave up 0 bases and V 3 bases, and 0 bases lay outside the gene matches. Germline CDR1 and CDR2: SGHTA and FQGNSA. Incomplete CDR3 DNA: TGTGCCAGCAGCTTGGGACAGAGCACAGATACG. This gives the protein CASSLGQSTDT. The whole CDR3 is CASSLGQSTDTQYF.

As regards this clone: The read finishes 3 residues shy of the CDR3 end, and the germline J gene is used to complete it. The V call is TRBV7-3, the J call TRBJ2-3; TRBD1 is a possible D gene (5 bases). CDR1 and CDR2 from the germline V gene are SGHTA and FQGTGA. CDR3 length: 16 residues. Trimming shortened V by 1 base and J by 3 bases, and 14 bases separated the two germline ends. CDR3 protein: CASSLIRVGPTDTQYF. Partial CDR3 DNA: TGTGCCAGCAGCTTAATCAGGGTTGGACCTACAGATACG.

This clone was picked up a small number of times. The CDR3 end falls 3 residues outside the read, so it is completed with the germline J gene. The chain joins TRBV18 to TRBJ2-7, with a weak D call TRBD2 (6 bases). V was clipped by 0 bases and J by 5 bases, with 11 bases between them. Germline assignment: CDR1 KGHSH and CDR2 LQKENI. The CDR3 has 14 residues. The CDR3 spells CASSPPGRGNEQYF. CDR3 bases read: TGTGCCAGCTCACCACCGGGGCGGGGAAACGAG.

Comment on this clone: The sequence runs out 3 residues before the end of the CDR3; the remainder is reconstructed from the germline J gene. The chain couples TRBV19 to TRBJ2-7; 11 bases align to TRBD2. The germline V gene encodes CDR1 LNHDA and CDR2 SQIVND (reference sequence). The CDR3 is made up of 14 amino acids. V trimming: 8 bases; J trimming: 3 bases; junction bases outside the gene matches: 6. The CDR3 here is CASSASGGFYEQYF. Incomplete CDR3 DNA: TGTGCCAGTTCAGCTAGCGGGGGGTTCTACGAG.

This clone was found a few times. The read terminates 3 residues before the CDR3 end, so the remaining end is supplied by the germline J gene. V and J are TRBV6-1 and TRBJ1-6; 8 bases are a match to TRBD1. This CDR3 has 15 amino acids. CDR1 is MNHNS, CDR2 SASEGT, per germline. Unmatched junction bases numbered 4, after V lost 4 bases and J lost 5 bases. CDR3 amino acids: CASSGPGGHNSPLHF. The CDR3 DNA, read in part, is TGTGCCAGCAGTGGTCCAGGGGGCCATAATTCACCC.

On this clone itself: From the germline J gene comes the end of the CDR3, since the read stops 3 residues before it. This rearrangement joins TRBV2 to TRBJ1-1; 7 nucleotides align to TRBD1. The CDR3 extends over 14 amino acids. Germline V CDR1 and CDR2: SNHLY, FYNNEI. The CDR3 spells CASSEGQGVVEAFF. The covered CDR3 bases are TGTGCCAGCAGTGAAGGTCAGGGGGTCGTGGAA.

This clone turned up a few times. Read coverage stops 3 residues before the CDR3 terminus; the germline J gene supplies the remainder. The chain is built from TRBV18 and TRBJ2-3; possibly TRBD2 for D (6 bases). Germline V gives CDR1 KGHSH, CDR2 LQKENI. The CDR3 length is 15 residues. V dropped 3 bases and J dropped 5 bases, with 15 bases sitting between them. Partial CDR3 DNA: TGTGCCAGCTCACCTTGGTTGACGGAGGGAGATACG. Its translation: CASSPWLTEGDT. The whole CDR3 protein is CASSPWLTEGDTQYF.

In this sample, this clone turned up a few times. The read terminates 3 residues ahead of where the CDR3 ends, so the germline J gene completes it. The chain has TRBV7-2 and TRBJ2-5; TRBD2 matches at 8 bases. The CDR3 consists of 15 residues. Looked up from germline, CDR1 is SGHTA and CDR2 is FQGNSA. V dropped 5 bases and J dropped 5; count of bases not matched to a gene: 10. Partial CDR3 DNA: TGTGCCAGCAGCACATATGTTTTAGCGGGGGAGACC. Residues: CASSTYVLAGET. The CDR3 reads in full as CASSTYVLAGETQYF. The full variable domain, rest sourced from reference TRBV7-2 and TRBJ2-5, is GAGVSQSPSNKVTEKGKDVELRCDPISGHTALYWYRQSLGQGLEFLIYFQGNSAPDKSGLPSDRFSAERTGGSVSTLTIQRTQQEDSAVYLCASSTYVLAGETQYFGPGTRLLVL.

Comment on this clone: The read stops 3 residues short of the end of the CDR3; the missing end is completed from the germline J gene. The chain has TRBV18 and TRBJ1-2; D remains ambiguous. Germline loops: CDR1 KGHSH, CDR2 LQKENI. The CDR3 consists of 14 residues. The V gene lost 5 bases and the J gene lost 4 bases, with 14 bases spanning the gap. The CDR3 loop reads CASSTITDAYGYTF. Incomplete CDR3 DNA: TGTGCCAGCTCAACCATAACAGACGCCTATGGC.

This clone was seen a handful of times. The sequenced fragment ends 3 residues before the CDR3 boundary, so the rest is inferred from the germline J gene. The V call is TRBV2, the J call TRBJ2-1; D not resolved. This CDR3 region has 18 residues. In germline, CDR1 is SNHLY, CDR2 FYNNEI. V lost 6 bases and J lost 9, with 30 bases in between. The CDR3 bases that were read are TGTGCCAGCAGCCGTTTACCCCGACTTCTGCGCAAAGTGGGTGAG. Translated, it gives CASSRLPRLLRKVGE. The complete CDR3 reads CASSRLPRLLRKVGEQFF.

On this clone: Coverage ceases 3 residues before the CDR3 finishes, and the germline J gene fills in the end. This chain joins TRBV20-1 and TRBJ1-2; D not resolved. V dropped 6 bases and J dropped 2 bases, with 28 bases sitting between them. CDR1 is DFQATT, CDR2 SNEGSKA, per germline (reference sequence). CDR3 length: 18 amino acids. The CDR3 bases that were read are TGCAGTGCAACTTATAATCCAGGTGGCGCGGCGGGAAACTATGGC. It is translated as CSATYNPGGAAGNYG. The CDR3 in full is CSATYNPGGAAGNYGYTF.

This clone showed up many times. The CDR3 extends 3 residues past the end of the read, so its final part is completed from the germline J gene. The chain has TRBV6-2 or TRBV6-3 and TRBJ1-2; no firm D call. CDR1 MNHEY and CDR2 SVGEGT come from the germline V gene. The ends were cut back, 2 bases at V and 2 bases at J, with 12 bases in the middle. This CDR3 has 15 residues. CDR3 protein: CASSYTNEPNYGYTF. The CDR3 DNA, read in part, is TGTGCCAGCAGTTACACTAACGAACCGAACTATGGC.

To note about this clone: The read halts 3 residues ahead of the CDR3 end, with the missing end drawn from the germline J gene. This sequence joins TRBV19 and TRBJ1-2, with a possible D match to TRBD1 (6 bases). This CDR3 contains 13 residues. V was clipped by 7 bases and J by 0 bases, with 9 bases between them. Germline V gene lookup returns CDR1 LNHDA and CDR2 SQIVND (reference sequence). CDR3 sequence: CASTGEANYGYTF. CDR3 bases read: TGTGCCAGTACAGGGGAAGCTAACTATGGC.

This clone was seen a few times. CDR3 sequence: CASSLDGGSTDTQYF. The sequenced CDR3 bases are TGTGCCAGCAGCTTAGATGGGGGGAGCACAGATACG. This chain joins TRBV7-9 and TRBJ2-3; D may be TRBD2 (6 bases). The read is 3 residues too short to cover the CDR3 end, so that end is filled in from the germline J gene. Between the trimmed V and J ends, which lost 1 base and 0 bases, there was a span of 8 bases. The CDR3 consists of 15 residues. CDR1 and CDR2 (germline): SEHNR, FQNEAQ (reference sequence).